This T cell receptor (beta chain) was identified during a study of cytomegalovirus exposure and HLA in healthy donors. The wider study: In an earlier analysis, around 120 million unique TCR beta sequences were found from 200 million or so T cells.

Whole-study results and caveats: A later look showed TCR association rates differing by HLA locus, highest for DRB1 and lowest for HLA-C. HLA allele associations emerged for 16,951 TCR beta sequences in a later analysis, at 0.05 false discovery rate.

The CDR3 covers 16 residues. The V gene end was trimmed by 6 bases and the J gene end by 2 bases; junction bases not matched to a gene: 15. CDR1 and CDR2 (germline): SQVTM, ANQGSEA. PCR was performed using 60 Vbeta and 13 Jbeta primers. TCRdb's copy holds only in-frame clones and misses some; the assay was immunoSEQ multiplex PCR. The table shows approximately 110,000 clones, with about 64% occurring only once. This clone has only a few counts. The antigen remains undetermined. This clonotype was obtained from a man younger than 35 in good health and CMV-seropositive. Sample: PBMCs. This chain connects TRBV29-1 to TRBJ2-5, with TRBD1 matching 7 bases. The CDR3 here is CSVEFMDRSLQETQYF. For the CDR3, the DNA is TGCAGCGTGGAATTCATGGACAGGTCTTTACAAGAGACCCAGTACTTC.